This entry describes one T cell receptor beta chain. Its antigen remains unidentified. This entry belongs to a study of T cell responses to AZD1222 COVID-19 vaccine. Findings and limits, study-wide: Baseline seropositives among AZD1222 recipients totaled only 5 to 7. Following two doses of AZD1222, Spike-specific TCR breadth and depth rose. Clonal diversity was possibly underestimated, and the donors were mostly white British, with more females. Spike as a whole was targeted by vaccine-associated CD4 TCRs, dominant at 160-218 and 743-854.

Germline V gene sequence: CDR1 LNHDA, CDR2 SQIVND (reference sequence). V was shortened by 5 bases and J by 0 bases, with 10 bases between the two germline ends. This CDR3 is 15 amino acids long. Assay used: immunoSEQ multiplex PCR; TCRdb lists only in-frame clones, some missing. The table shows some 180,000 clones, with 85% to 95% occurring only once. The source is an adult in good health. The sequencing here drew on peripheral blood, taken on day 0 of AZD1222 vaccination. The chain links TRBV19 to TRBJ2-2; TRBD1 might be the D (5 bases). The CDR3 reads CASSFPTANTGELFF. The DNA of the CDR3 is TGTGCCAGTAGTTTCCCGACAGCGAACACCGGGGAGCTGTTTTTT.